The 21 T cell receptor beta chains presented below share a single source sample, sequenced in a study of T cell repertoires in Merkel cell carcinoma. Method: immunoSEQ multiplex PCR; TCRdb's copy keeps in-frame clones and lacks some. The sample has about 14,000 clones, roughly 80% seen once. Input material: tumor tissue. These receptors all stem from an adult with Merkel cell carcinoma.

This chain links TRBV7-2 with TRBJ2-1, with D uncertain. The V gene's germline CDR1 is SGHTA and CDR2 FQGNSA. Trimming left V 3 bases short and J 6 bases short, with 12 bases between. The CDR3 extends over 14 amino acids. DNA for the CDR3: TGTGCCAGCAGCTTCGTGACCCTATTCAATGAGCAGTTCTTC. Translating gives CASSFVTLFNEQFF.

This clone has a handful of counts. The chain carries TRBV4-1 and TRBJ2-1; D gene unclear. V gave up 0 bases and J gave up 5 bases, with 8 bases separating them. Germline V gives CDR1 MGHRA, CDR2 YSYEKL. The CDR3 sequence is 14 residues long. The CDR3 loop is CASSQEPSDNEQFF. The DNA for the CDR3 is TGCGCCAGCAGCCAAGAACCCAGTGACAATGAGCAGTTCTTC.

The genes are TRBV7-2 and TRBJ2-5; the match to TRBD2 covers 11 bases. V trimming: 2 bases; J trimming: 3 bases; junction bases outside the gene matches: 2. CDR3 length equals 15 residues. The germline V gene has CDR1 SGHTA and CDR2 FQGNSA. The CDR3 spells CASSLSSGGKETQYF. In DNA form, the CDR3 reads TGTGCCAGCAGCTTATCTAGCGGGGGGAAAGAGACCCAGTACTTC.

The gene calls are TRBV28 and TRBJ2-1; D is possibly TRBD1 (6 bases). This CDR3 contains 10 residues. Deletions cut 6 bases from V and 13 bases from J, with 10 bases between. Germline V gives CDR1 MDHEN, CDR2 SYDVKM. Here the CDR3 DNA reads TGTGCCAGCAGGCACAGGGAACAGTTCTTC. Its protein is CASRHREQFF.

The gene calls are TRBV7-3 and TRBJ1-5; 9 bases line up with TRBD1. Germline V gene data show CDR1 as SGHTA and CDR2 as FQGTGA. V lost 4 bases to trimming and J lost 7 bases; unmatched junction nucleotides: 8. The CDR3 spans 15 residues. CDR3 region: CASSYGTGPWQPQHF. CDR3 DNA sequence: TGTGCCAGCAGCTACGGGACAGGGCCTTGGCAGCCCCAGCATTTT.

V gene TRBV7-2 combines with J gene TRBJ2-7; D perhaps matches TRBD2 (5 bases). The CDR3 extends over 12 amino acids. From germline, CDR1 is SGHTA and CDR2 FQGNSA. V shed 5 bases and J shed 6 bases, with 11 bases lying between them. The DNA for the CDR3 is TGTGCCAGCAGCCACGGACTCTCCGAGCAGTACTTC. This encodes CASSHGLSEQYF.

The chain is built from TRBV7-6 and TRBJ2-2, with 16 positions matching TRBD2. With V trimmed by 3 bases and J by 3 bases, 4 bases remained unmatched. This CDR3 has 18 amino acids. CDR1 and CDR2 (germline): SGHVS, FNYEAQ. The CDR3 coding sequence is TGTGCCAGCAGCTTGGGACTAGCGGGAGGGCCTTACACCGGGGAGCTGTTTTTT. It specifies CASSLGLAGGPYTGELFF.

The chain joins TRBV5-4 to TRBJ1-4; D is undetermined. The CDR3 is 15 residues long. CDR1 and CDR2 from the germline V gene are SGHNT and YYREEE (reference sequence). The V end lost 4 bases, the J end lost 0 bases, and 10 bases lay between the germline ends. The CDR3 is CASSRSGATNEKLFF. The CDR3 coding sequence is TGTGCCAGCAGCCGTTCGGGCGCAACTAATGAAAAACTGTTTTTT. Using reference TRBV5-4 and TRBJ1-4 for the parts outside the CDR3, the full variable domain is ETGVTQSPTHLIKTRGQQVTLRCSSQSGHNTVSWYQQALGQGPQFIFQYYREEENGRGNFPPRFSGLQFPNYSSELNVNALELDDSALYLCASSRSGATNEKLFFGSGTQLSVL.

The chain employs TRBV7-2 and TRBJ1-2; the match to TRBD1 covers 7 bases. The CDR3 is 15 amino acids. The V gene's germline CDR1 is SGHTA and CDR2 FQGNSA. V was pared by 2 bases and J by 3 bases, with 6 bases of the junction left unmatched. The CDR3 sequence is CASSLWFGTDYGYTF. CDR3 sequence (DNA): TGTGCCAGCAGCTTATGGTTCGGGACAGACTATGGCTACACCTTC.

The rearrangement joins TRBV6-5 to TRBJ2-1; 13 nucleotides match TRBD2. Germline trimming cut 6 bases from V and 9 bases from J; bases unmatched to any gene: 8. CDR3 size: 15 residues. Looked up from germline, CDR1 is MNHEY and CDR2 is SVGAGI. CDR3 bases: TGTGCCAGCAGATTACTAGCGGGAGGGAGTATTGAGCAGTTCTTC. Translating gives CASRLLAGGSIEQFF.

This chain uses TRBV2 with TRBJ2-2; no clear D. V lost 4 bases and J 5 bases, leaving 5 bases between the germline ends. Germline CDR1 is SNHLY and CDR2 is FYNNEI. The CDR3 is 12 amino acids. Here the CDR3 DNA reads TGTGCCAGCAGTGCGGATACCGGGGAGCTGTTTTTT. Amino acids: CASSADTGELFF. Supplemented by reference TRBV2 and TRBJ2-2, the full variable domain reads EPEVTQTPSHQVTQMGQEVILRCVPISNHLYFYWYRQILGQKVEFLVSFYNNEISEKSEIFDDQFSVERPDGSNFTLKIRSTKLEDSAMYFCASSADTGELFFGEGSRLTVL.

This clone has a handful of counts. The chain links TRBV20-1 to TRBJ2-7, with 10 nucleotides matching TRBD2. This CDR3 has 14 amino acids. V shed 3 bases and J 4 bases; nucleotides not matched to a gene: 6. CDR1 and CDR2 from the germline V gene are DFQATT and SNEGSKA (reference sequence). CDR3 in DNA: TGCAGTGCTAGTCCAGCGGGAGGGATTTACGAGCAGTACTTC. This translates into CSASPAGGIYEQYF.

V is TRBV7-6 and J is TRBJ2-3; 11 nucleotides match TRBD2. Germline V gene sequence: CDR1 SGHVS, CDR2 FNYEAQ. Trimming removed 5 bases from V and 1 base from J; junction bases left unmatched: 2. CDR3 length equals 15 residues. In DNA form, the CDR3 reads TGTGCCAGCAGCCAGGGACTAGCGGGCACAGATACGCAGTATTTT. Amino acids: CASSQGLAGTDTQYF.

This clone was picked up one time. The chain carries TRBV12-5 and TRBJ2-7; D tentatively reads TRBD1 or TRBD2 (6 bases each). This CDR3 is 11 amino acids long. The germline CDR1 and CDR2 sequences are LGHNT and FRNRAP. V was shortened by 4 bases and J by 6 bases, with 7 bases between the two germline ends. CDR3 loop: CASGWGAEQYF. The CDR3 nucleotides are TGTGCTAGTGGTTGGGGGGCCGAGCAGTACTTC.

This clone has just one count. The J gene is TRBJ1-2, the V gene TRBV6-5; D is perhaps TRBD1 (6 bases). The CDR3 covers 16 residues. Germline V gene sequence: CDR1 MNHEY, CDR2 SVGAGI. The germline V and J ends were trimmed by 2 bases and 2 bases, with 15 bases remaining between them. As DNA, the CDR3 is TGTGCCAGCAGTTACGGGACAAACCAAGGGAACTATGGCTACACCTTC. Translated: CASSYGTNQGNYGYTF.

This clone was observed a few times. The genes are TRBV6-5 and TRBJ2-7, with 7 bases matching TRBD1. J lost 3 bases, V lost 7 bases, and 3 bases had no gene match. The CDR3 has 12 residues. Looked up from germline, CDR1 is MNHEY and CDR2 is SVGAGI. CDR3 in amino acids: CASTTGDYEQYF. As DNA, the CDR3 is TGTGCCAGCACCACAGGGGACTACGAGCAGTACTTC.

The chain couples TRBV7-9 to TRBJ2-1; 12 bases are a match to TRBD2. Germline assignment: CDR1 SEHNR and CDR2 FQNEAQ (reference sequence). Unmatched junction bases numbered 10, after V lost 2 bases and J lost 8 bases. CDR3 length: 17 residues. The CDR3 spells CASSLSLAGGPDYEQFF. The CDR3 nucleotides are TGTGCCAGCAGCTTAAGTCTAGCGGGAGGGCCGGACTATGAGCAGTTCTTC.

This chain links TRBV5-4 with TRBJ2-7, with 7 positions matching TRBD2. This CDR3 contains 14 residues. Germline V CDR1 and CDR2: SGHNT, YYREEE (reference sequence). The ends lost 2 bases at V and 3 bases at J; junction bases unmatched: 5. The CDR3 sequence is CASSLGLAVYEQYF. In nucleotides, the CDR3 is TGTGCCAGCAGCTTAGGGCTAGCGGTCTACGAGCAGTACTTC.

This clone was recorded a few times. The rearrangement links TRBV28 to TRBJ1-2; possibly TRBD1 for D (5 bases). This CDR3 comprises 15 residues. From germline, CDR1 is MDHEN and CDR2 SYDVKM. The ends were cut back, 4 bases at V and 0 bases at J, with 12 bases in the middle. The CDR3 DNA is TGTGCCAGCAGTTCAGACAGCGGCACTAACTATGGCTACACCTTC. As protein: CASSSDSGTNYGYTF.

The V call is TRBV19, the J call TRBJ1-4, with TRBD1 as a possible D gene (6 bases). The germline V and J ends were trimmed by 6 bases and 8 bases, with 13 bases remaining between them. Germline loops: CDR1 LNHDA, CDR2 SQIVND (reference sequence). The CDR3 extends over 13 amino acids. Written as DNA, the CDR3 is TGTGCCAGTAGAGGGGGAGATTTCGAAAAACTGTTTTTT. This translates into CASRGGDFEKLFF.

The V gene is TRBV19, the J gene TRBJ2-7; D perhaps matches TRBD2 (5 bases). Per germline, CDR1 LNHDA and CDR2 SQIVND (reference sequence). The length of the CDR3 is 13 residues. The V end lost 3 bases, the J end lost 3 bases, and 9 bases lay between the germline ends. CDR3 sequence: CASSIPGDYEQYF. CDR3 nucleotides: TGTGCCAGTAGTATCCCCGGGGACTACGAGCAGTACTTC.